A selection of T cell receptor beta chains follows, all from one sample in a study of long-term antiretroviral therapy in people with HIV. Some clones are missing from TCRdb's copy, which holds only in-frame ones; the method was immunoSEQ multiplex PCR. The sample lists about 39,000 clones; about 85% were seen once. This specimen consisted of unsorted PBMCs, obtained 3.1 years after starting antiretroviral therapy. The receptors were sampled from a woman in her fifties or sixties with HIV. The CDR3 runs from the conserved cysteine through the conserved F or W. The D gene is left open where the match is weak. The size of a clone is reported for some rows only, either as once, few or many, or as a class for expanded clones.

CDR3: CASSYSYGTATDTQYF; DNA: TGTGCCAGCAGTTACTCTTATGGGACAGCCACAGATACGCAGTATTTT; V: TRBV6-6; length: 16; size: .; D: TRBD1; J: TRBJ2-3
CDR3: CASSLGSQGVYEQYF; DNA: TGTGCCAGCAGCTTAGGGTCCCAGGGTGTGTACGAGCAGTACTTC; V: TRBV7-2; length: 15; size: .; D: .; J: TRBJ2-7
CDR3: CASSLVRQGNYGYTF; DNA: TGTGCCAGCAGCTTGGTTCGACAGGGCAACTATGGCTACACCTTC; V: TRBV5-8; length: 15; size: .; D: TRBD1; J: TRBJ1-2
CDR3: CASSPPRDRGPRRGAQHF; DNA: TGTGCCAGTAGTCCCCCCCGGGACAGGGGCCCGCGACGGGGAGCCCAGCATTTT; V: TRBV19; length: 18; size: .; D: TRBD1; J: TRBJ1-5
CDR3: CASSQDPVAGGTDTQYF; DNA: TGTGCCAGCAGCCAAGATCCGGTTGCAGGGGGCACAGATACGCAGTATTTT; V: TRBV4-2; length: 17; size: .; D: .; J: TRBJ2-3
CDR3: CASSQGPPSTEAFF; DNA: TGTGCCAGCAGCCAAGGACCCCCGAGCACTGAAGCTTTCTTT; V: TRBV7-2; length: 14; size: few; D: .; J: TRBJ1-1
CDR3: CATSRGRVPNEQYF; DNA: TGTGCCACCAGCAGAGGTAGGGTACCCAACGAGCAGTACTTC; V: TRBV15; length: 14; size: .; D: .; J: TRBJ2-7
CDR3: CASSPRGGNTGELFF; DNA: TGTGCCAGTAGTCCGCGGGGGGGGAACACCGGGGAGCTGTTTTTT; V: TRBV19; length: 15; size: .; D: TRBD2; J: TRBJ2-2
CDR3: CAWTTGGTYEQYF; DNA: TGTGCCTGGACGACAGGGGGAACCTACGAGCAGTACTTC; V: TRBV30; length: 13; size: .; D: TRBD1; J: TRBJ2-7
CDR3: CASTERTGWAYEQYF; DNA: TGTGCCAGCACCGAAAGGACAGGGTGGGCCTACGAGCAGTACTTC; V: TRBV6-1; length: 15; size: .; D: TRBD1; J: TRBJ2-7
CDR3: CSVGGDRGIYEQYF; DNA: TGCAGCGTTGGAGGTGACAGGGGTATCTACGAGCAGTACTTC; V: TRBV29-1; length: 14; size: .; D: TRBD1; J: TRBJ2-7
CDR3: CASSLDKDSSREKLFF; DNA: TGTGCCAGCAGCTTGGATAAGGACAGTTCAAGAGAAAAACTGTTTTTT; V: TRBV5-4; length: 16; size: .; D: .; J: TRBJ1-4